Each of the 2 T cell receptor beta chains below was sequenced from the same sample in a study of cytomegalovirus exposure and HLA in healthy donors. PCR amplification relied on 60 Vbeta primers (plus 13 Jbeta primers). Assay used: immunoSEQ multiplex PCR; TCRdb lists only in-frame clones, some missing. The sample holds 100,000 to 150,000 clones. Sequencing input: PBMCs. All receptors derive from a man younger than 30 in good health and CMV-seronegative.

In the case of this clone: The junction differs from germline at one of its ends, possibly a read error. The V gene is TRBV18, the J gene TRBJ2-7; TRBD2 matches at 7 bases. Germline assignment: CDR1 KGHSH and CDR2 LQKENI. The CDR3 consists of 17 residues. CDR3 protein: CASSPPRSGGSSYEQYF. CDR3 coding DNA: TGTGCCAGCTCCCCACCTAGATCAGGCGGGAGCTCCTACGAGCAGTACTTC.

The chain carries TRBV10-3 and TRBJ1-2; D call uncertain. The ends were cut back, 5 bases at V and 2 bases at J, with 15 bases in the middle. The CDR3 extends over 15 amino acids. The germline V gene has CDR1 ENHRY and CDR2 SYGVKD. CDR3 DNA: TGTGCCATCAGTACTCAGGATACCGAGAACTATGGCTACACCTTC. Translation: CAISTQDTENYGYTF.